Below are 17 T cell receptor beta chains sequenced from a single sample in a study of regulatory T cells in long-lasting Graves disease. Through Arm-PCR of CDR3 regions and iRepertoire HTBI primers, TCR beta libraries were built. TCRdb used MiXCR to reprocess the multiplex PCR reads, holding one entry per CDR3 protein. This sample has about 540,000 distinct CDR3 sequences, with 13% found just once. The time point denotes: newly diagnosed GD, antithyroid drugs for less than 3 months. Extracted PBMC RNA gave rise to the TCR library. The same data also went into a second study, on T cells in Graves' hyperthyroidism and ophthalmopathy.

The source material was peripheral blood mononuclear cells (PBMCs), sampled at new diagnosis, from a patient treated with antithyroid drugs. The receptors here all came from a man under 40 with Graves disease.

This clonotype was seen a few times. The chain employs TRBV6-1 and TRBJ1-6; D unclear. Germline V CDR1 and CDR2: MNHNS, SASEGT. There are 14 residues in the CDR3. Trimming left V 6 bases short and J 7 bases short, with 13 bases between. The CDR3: CASRWETENSPLHF. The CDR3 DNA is TGTGCCAGCAGGTGGGAGACGGAGAATTCACCCCTCCACTTT.

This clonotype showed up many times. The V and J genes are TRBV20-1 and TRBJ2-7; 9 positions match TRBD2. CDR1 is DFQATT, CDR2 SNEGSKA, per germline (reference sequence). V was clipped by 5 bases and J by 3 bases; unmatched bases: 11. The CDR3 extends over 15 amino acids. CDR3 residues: CSAALGGRASYEQYF. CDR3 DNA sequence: TGCAGTGCTGCCCTAGGCGGGAGGGCCAGCTACGAGCAGTACTTC.

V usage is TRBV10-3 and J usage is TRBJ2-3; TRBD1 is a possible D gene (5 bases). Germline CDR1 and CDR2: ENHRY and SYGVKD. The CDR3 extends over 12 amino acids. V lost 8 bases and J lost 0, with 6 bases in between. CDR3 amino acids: CAIGASTDTQYF. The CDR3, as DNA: TGTGCCATCGGGGCTAGCACAGATACGCAGTATTTT.

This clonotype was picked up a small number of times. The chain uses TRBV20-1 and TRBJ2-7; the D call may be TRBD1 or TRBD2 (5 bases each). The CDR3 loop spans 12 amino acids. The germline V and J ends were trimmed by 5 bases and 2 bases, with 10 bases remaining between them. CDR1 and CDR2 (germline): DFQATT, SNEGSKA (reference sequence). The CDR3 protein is CSAYRDAYEQYF. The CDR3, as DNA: TGCAGTGCTTACCGGGACGCCTACGAGCAGTACTTC.

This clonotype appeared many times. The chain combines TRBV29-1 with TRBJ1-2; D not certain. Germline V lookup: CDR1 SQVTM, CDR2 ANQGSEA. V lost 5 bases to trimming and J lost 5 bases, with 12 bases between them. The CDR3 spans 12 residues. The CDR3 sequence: CSVRMDIYGYTF. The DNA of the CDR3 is TGCAGCGTTCGGATGGATATTTATGGCTACACCTTC.

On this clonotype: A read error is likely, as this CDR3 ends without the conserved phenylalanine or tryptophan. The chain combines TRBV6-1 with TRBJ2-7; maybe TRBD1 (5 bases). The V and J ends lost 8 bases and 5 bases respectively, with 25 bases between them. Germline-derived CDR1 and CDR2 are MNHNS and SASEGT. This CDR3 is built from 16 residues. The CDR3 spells CASSFPLRGDPDEQYL. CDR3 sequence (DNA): TGTGCCAGCTCGTTCCCGCTTAGGGGCGACCCTGACGAGCAGTACCTC.

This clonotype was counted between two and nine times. CDR3 sequence (DNA): TGCAGTCCCCGGGGGGGACAGGGATACAATGAGCAGTTCTTC. As protein: CSPRGGQGYNEQFF. The chain joins TRBV20-1 to TRBJ2-1; maybe TRBD1 (9 bases). With 8 bases removed from V and 4 bases from J, the gap between germline ends came to 18 bases. The CDR3 contains 14 residues. Germline CDR1 and CDR2: DFQATT and SNEGSKA (reference sequence).

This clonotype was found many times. DNA for the CDR3: TGCGCCAGCAGCACGGGACAGGGATACAATGAGCAGTTCTTC. Translated, it gives CASSTGQGYNEQFF. This rearrangement joins TRBV5-1 to TRBJ2-1; 9 bases align to TRBD1. After removal of 4 bases from V and 4 bases from J, the junction contained 3 bases not matched to a gene. Per germline, CDR1 SGHRS and CDR2 YFSETQ. The CDR3 has 14 residues.

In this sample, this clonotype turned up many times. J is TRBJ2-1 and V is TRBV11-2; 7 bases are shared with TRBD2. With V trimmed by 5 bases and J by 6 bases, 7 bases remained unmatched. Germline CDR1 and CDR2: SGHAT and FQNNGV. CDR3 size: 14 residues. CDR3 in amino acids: CASSARSGSNEQFF. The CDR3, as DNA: TGTGCCAGCAGCGCGCGTAGCGGGTCCAATGAGCAGTTCTTC.

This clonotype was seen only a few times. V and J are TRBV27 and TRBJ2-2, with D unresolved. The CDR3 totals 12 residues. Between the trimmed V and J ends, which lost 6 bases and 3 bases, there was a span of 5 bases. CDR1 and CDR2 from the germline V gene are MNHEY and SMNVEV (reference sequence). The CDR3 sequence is CASRVYTGELFF. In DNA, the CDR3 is TGTGCCAGCAGGGTCTACACCGGGGAGCTGTTTTTT.

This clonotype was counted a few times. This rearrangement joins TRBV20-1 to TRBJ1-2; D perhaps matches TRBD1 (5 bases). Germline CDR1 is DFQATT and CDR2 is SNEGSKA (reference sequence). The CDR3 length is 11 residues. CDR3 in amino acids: CSGANNYGYTF. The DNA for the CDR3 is TGCAGCGGGGCGAATAACTATGGCTACACCTTC.

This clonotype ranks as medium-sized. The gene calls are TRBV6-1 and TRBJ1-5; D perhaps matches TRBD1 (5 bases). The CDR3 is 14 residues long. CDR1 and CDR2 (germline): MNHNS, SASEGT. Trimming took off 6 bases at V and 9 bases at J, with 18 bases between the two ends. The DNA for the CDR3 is TGTGCCAGCAGGGTCGACAGTAACTGGGGGCCCCAGCATTTT. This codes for CASRVDSNWGPQHF.

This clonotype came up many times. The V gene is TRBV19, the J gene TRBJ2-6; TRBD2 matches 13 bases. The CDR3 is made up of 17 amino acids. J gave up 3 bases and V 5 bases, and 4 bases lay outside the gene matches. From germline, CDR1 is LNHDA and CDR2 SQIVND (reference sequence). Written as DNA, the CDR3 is TGTGCCAGTAGTTGGACTAGCGGGAGAGTTGGGGCCAACGTCCTGACTTTC. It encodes CASSWTSGRVGANVLTF.

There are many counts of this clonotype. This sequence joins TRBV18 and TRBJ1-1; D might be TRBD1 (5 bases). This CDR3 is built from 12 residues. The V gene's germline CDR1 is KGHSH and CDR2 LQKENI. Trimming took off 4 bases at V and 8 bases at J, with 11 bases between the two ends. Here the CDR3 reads CASSHDSYEAFF. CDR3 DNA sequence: TGTGCCAGCTCACACGACAGCTACGAAGCTTTCTTT.

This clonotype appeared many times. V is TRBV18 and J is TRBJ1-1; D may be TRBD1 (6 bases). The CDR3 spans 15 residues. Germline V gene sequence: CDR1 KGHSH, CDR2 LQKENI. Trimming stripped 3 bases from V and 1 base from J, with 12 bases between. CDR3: CASSPRGLENTEAFF. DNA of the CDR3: TGTGCCAGCTCACCGCGGGGGCTCGAGAACACTGAAGCTTTCTTT.

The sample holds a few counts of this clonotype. The CDR3 DNA sequence: TGTGCCACCCTCGGGCTAGCGGGAGTGAGGGGCGACATTCAGTACTTC. Translating it yields CATLGLAGVRGDIQYF. The V gene is TRBV6-2 or TRBV6-3, the J gene TRBJ2-4, with 10 bases that match TRBD2. Germline CDR1 reads MNHEY; CDR2 reads SVGEGT. The CDR3 covers 16 residues. Germline trimming cut 10 bases from V and 8 bases from J; bases unmatched to any gene: 17.

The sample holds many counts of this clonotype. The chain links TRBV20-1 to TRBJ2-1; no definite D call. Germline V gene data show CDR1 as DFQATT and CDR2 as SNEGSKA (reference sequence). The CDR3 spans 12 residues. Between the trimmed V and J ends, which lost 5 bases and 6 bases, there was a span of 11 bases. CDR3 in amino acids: CSAVGGGNEQFF. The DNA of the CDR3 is TGCAGTGCTGTGGGCGGTGGCAATGAGCAGTTCTTC.